The clone carrying this TCR beta chain has only one observation. The data stem from a study of blood T cell repertoires in COVID-19. Background on the study: Sites across the United States, Italy and Spain contributed samples from acute and convalescent COVID-19. PBMCs, B-cell-depleted T cells, or T cells were the source of the cDNA or gDNA that made up the material.

The CDR3 totals 14 residues. Per germline, CDR1 MNHEY and CDR2 SVGAGI. V lost 6 bases, J lost 3 bases, and 5 bases stayed unmatched. Original processing notes: Counts of nucleated cells, estimated from reference gene primer amplification, were obtained. Sequencing used immunoSEQ multiplex PCR; TCRdb keeps in-frame clones, though not all of them. That table is the source of V, J and clone size, and D and trimming were worked out from the DNA. The sample records tens of thousands of clones, approximately 91% being singletons. What was sequenced was peripheral blood. The receptor's source is a woman aged 55-69 years with active COVID-19. The V gene is TRBV6-5, the J gene TRBJ1-1; TRBD1 matches 9 bases. The DNA of the CDR3 is TGTGCCAGCAGCCGTGACAGGGGGGACACTGAAGCTTTCTTT. This translates into CASSRDRGDTEAFF.